The clone carrying this TCR beta chain has only a few counts. The antigen is not known. The junction had 8 bases not matched to a gene; V was cut back by 3 bases and J by 0 bases. CDR3 length: 17 amino acids. In germline, CDR1 is SGHVS, CDR2 FNYEAQ. Via MiXCR, TCRdb re-called the reads, giving one row per CDR3 protein. The table has approximately 200,000 distinct CDR3 sequences, roughly 28% seen once. The data belong to a study of T cell repertoires in cytomegalovirus infection. Whole-study findings and limits: The study identified carriers of CMV plus the relevant HLA from cumulative public TCR beta family frequency. HLA-C-restricted CMV-specific TCR beta clonotypes were dominant in the ex vivo response.

Sequenced sample: PBMCs. This clonotype was sampled from a human donor in good health (CMV status not recorded). Some clones in this sample may be carry-over from other donors' samples. V is TRBV7-6 and J is TRBJ2-1; TRBD2 aligns across 7 bases. DNA for the CDR3: TGTGCCAGCAGCTTCTTTGGGGGGGGAAGCTCCTACAATGAGCAGTTCTTC. Encoded protein: CASSFFGGGSSYNEQFF.